Presented here are 2 T cell receptor beta chains from one specimen sequenced in a study of T cells in Graves' hyperthyroidism and ophthalmopathy. Amplified TCR beta CDR3 regions came from RNA transcripts. The primer set for the first-round RT-PCR of the TCR CDR3 was HTBI. MiXCR, applied by TCRdb to the multiplex PCR reads, yields one record per CDR3 protein. The sample yields about 410,000 distinct CDR3 sequences, roughly 15% seen once. Sequenced input: blood. These TCRs come from a man in his late teens or twenties with Graves' ophthalmopathy.

This clonotype was picked up many times. V is TRBV7-9 and J is TRBJ2-7; D gene uncertain. CDR3 length: 15 residues. The ends were cut back, 5 bases at V and 2 bases at J, with 16 bases in the middle. Germline CDR1 SEHNR, CDR2 FQNEAQ (reference sequence). The CDR3 DNA reads TGTGCCAGCAGCCCCGACCAGCAGTTCCCCTACGAGCAGTACTTC. Protein product: CASSPDQQFPYEQYF.

This clonotype has ten or more counts. This sequence joins TRBV11-1 and TRBJ2-7; 9 nucleotides agree with TRBD1. V lost 3 bases to trimming and J lost 4 bases; unmatched junction nucleotides: 4. This CDR3 has 14 amino acids. Germline values: CDR1 SGHAT, CDR2 FQDESV (reference sequence). For the CDR3, the DNA is TGTGCCAGCAGCTTCGGGACAGGGAAGTACGAGCAGTACTTC. Translated, it gives CASSFGTGKYEQYF.